The 2 T cell receptor beta chains given below trace back to one sample, sequenced in a study of blood T cell repertoires in COVID-19. Using immunoSEQ multiplex PCR, the repertoire was profiled, and TCRdb retains in-frame clones only, with some absent. The data hold 100,000 to 120,000 clones, with around 76% observed a single time. Source material: peripheral blood. Receptor source: an elderly woman with acute or convalescent COVID-19.

This chain links TRBV5-4 with TRBJ1-2; the match to TRBD1 covers 9 bases. The junction had 2 bases not matched to a gene; V was cut back by 4 bases and J by 4 bases. This CDR3 has 13 residues. Per germline, CDR1 SGHNT and CDR2 YYREEE (reference sequence). CDR3 bases: TGTGCCAGCAGCGTGGACAGGGGCTATGGCTACACCTTC. Amino acid sequence: CASSVDRGYGYTF. Variable domain in full (rest from reference TRBV5-4 and TRBJ1-2): ETGVTQSPTHLIKTRGQQVTLRCSSQSGHNTVSWYQQALGQGPQFIFQYYREEENGRGNFPPRFSGLQFPNYSSELNVNALELDDSALYLCASSVDRGYGYTFGSGTRLTVV.

The chain carries TRBV2 and TRBJ2-3; 9 bases fit TRBD2. V dropped 6 bases and J dropped 3; count of bases not matched to a gene: 13. The length of the CDR3 is 17 residues. Germline CDR1 is SNHLY and CDR2 is FYNNEI. DNA for the CDR3: TGTGCCAGCAGGGTATTTACGGGGCTAGCGGGAACAGATACGCAGTATTTT. This codes for CASRVFTGLAGTDTQYF.